Listed here are 23 T cell receptor beta chains from one sample, sequenced in a study of shared clonotypes between healthy human individuals. Profiling relied on immunoSEQ multiplex PCR, and the TCRdb table lists in-frame clones only, not all of them. The table includes millions of clones, over 85% detected once. Sequenced: naive CD4+ T cells sorted from blood. Subset: CD45RA+ positively selected. Receptors originate from a man between 18 and 35 years old in good health.

CDR3: CASHFGTVDYEQYF. The CDR3 bases are TGTGCCAGTCATTTCGGGACAGTGGACTACGAGCAGTACTTC. The genes are TRBV18 and TRBJ2-7; TRBD1 agrees at 7 bases. The germline V gene has CDR1 KGHSH and CDR2 LQKENI. With 9 bases clipped from V and 3 bases from J, the junction kept 11 bases outside the gene matches. CDR3 length equals 14 residues.

The V call is TRBV6-5, the J call TRBJ2-7; 9 bases line up with TRBD2. V shed 5 bases, J shed 3 bases, and the junction held 5 bases outside the gene matches. The CDR3 sequence is 14 residues long. The germline CDR1 and CDR2 sequences are MNHEY and SVGAGI. The CDR3 sequence: CASSMTSGLYEQYF. In DNA form, the CDR3 reads TGTGCCAGCAGTATGACTAGCGGCCTCTACGAGCAGTACTTC.

The rearrangement uses TRBV10-2 and TRBJ2-7, with TRBD2 matching over 11 bases. This CDR3 is built from 16 residues. Germline trimming cut 6 bases from V and 0 bases from J; bases unmatched to any gene: 7. Germline V lookup: CDR1 WSHSY, CDR2 SAAADI. The CDR3 DNA reads as TGCGCCAGCAGGGGGGGGACTAGCGGAGGCTCCTACGAGCAGTACTTC. Its protein product is CASRGGTSGGSYEQYF.

The chain is built from TRBV21-1 and TRBJ2-2. TRBV21-1 is a pseudogene. This CDR3 has 16 residues. The CDR3 loop reads CASSVGRISNTGELFF. DNA of the CDR3: TGTGCCAGCAGCGTAGGGCGAATATCGAACACCGGGGAGCTGTTTTTT.

The rearrangement links TRBV11-1 to TRBJ2-7, with 9 positions matching TRBD1. The V gene end was trimmed by 5 bases and the J gene end by 5 bases; junction bases not matched to a gene: 10. CDR3 size: 15 residues. Germline V gene lookup returns CDR1 SGHAT and CDR2 FQDESV (reference sequence). This chain's CDR3 is CASSRPGQGIHEQYF. The CDR3 DNA follows: TGTGCCAGCAGCAGGCCGGGACAGGGTATCCACGAGCAGTACTTC. Variable domain in full (rest from reference TRBV11-1 and TRBJ2-7): EAEVAQSPRYKITEKSQAVAFWCDPISGHATLYWYRQILGQGPELLVQFQDESVVDDSQLPKDRFSAERLKGVDSTLKIQPAELGDSAMYLCASSRPGQGIHEQYFGPGTRLTVT.

The chain links TRBV9 to TRBJ2-1; 9 bases line up with TRBD2. V shed 4 bases, J shed 6 bases, and the junction held 8 bases outside the gene matches. The germline gives CDR1 SGDLS, CDR2 YYNGEE. The CDR3 length is 15 residues. CDR3 DNA: TGTGCCAGCAGCCCTGGACTAGCGTATCCCAATGAGCAGTTCTTC. Protein: CASSPGLAYPNEQFF. Combining the CDR3 with reference TRBV9 and TRBJ2-1 gives the whole variable domain DSGVTQTPKHLITATGQRVTLRCSPRSGDLSVYWYQQSLDQGLQFLIQYYNGEERAKGNILERFSAQQFPDLHSELNLSSLELGDSALYFCASSPGLAYPNEQFFGPGTRLTVL.

The rearrangement uses TRBV15 and TRBJ2-3, with D tentatively TRBD1 (6 bases). Germline-derived CDR1 and CDR2 are LNHNV and YYDKDF (reference sequence). V lost 3 bases, J lost 4 bases, and 14 bases lay in between. The CDR3 spans 15 residues. CDR3 DNA sequence: TGTGCCACCAGCAGCCCATTGGGGGCGTCAGATACGCAGTATTTT. Its translation is CATSSPLGASDTQYF.

V is TRBV5-1 and J is TRBJ2-2, with D possibly TRBD1 on 6 matching bases. The V and J ends lost 5 bases and 3 bases respectively, with 11 bases between them. Germline CDR1 SGHRS, CDR2 YFSETQ. This CDR3 contains 14 residues. The CDR3 nucleotides are TGCGCCAGCAGGCTTTCAGGGGACACCGGGGAGCTGTTTTTT. It encodes CASRLSGDTGELFF.

Turning to this clone: Germline and junction disagree at one end, which may indicate a read error. The rearrangement links TRBV6-1 to TRBJ1-1; no clear D. The CDR3 is 8 amino acids. Germline CDR1 reads MNHNS; CDR2 reads SASEGT. The CDR3 sequence is CASSKAFF. The CDR3 nucleotides are TGTGCCAGCAGTAAAGCTTTCTTT.

The rearrangement uses TRBV25-1 and TRBJ1-2; no firm D call. From germline, CDR1 is MGHDK and CDR2 SYGVNS. The CDR3 runs to 14 residues. V lost 1 base to trimming and J lost 5 bases, with 11 bases between them. CDR3 bases: TGTGCCAGCAGTGAATCCCGGACCCCATATGGCTACACCTTC. The encoded protein is CASSESRTPYGYTF.

J is TRBJ1-5 and V is TRBV9, with 8 bases aligning to TRBD1. The germline V gene encodes CDR1 SGDLS and CDR2 YYNGEE. The CDR3 runs to 16 residues. With 3 bases clipped from V and 7 bases from J, the junction kept 12 bases outside the gene matches. The CDR3 DNA reads as TGTGCCAGCAGCGCAGGACAGGGATGGAGTAACCAGCCCCAGCATTTT. Its protein product is CASSAGQGWSNQPQHF.

This clone was found once. The rearrangement links TRBV6-6 to TRBJ1-1; D is unclear. The CDR3 covers 12 residues. Trimming stripped 0 bases from V and 8 bases from J, with 7 bases between. From germline, CDR1 is MNHNY and CDR2 SVGAGI (reference sequence). This CDR3 reads CASSYSRLEAFF. Written as DNA, the CDR3 is TGTGCCAGCAGTTACTCTAGGTTAGAAGCTTTCTTT.

The chain is built from TRBV7-2 and TRBJ2-1, with D perhaps being TRBD1 or TRBD2 (6 bases each). V was shortened by 9 bases and J by 2 bases, with 14 bases between the two germline ends. This CDR3 spans 14 amino acids. The germline gives CDR1 SGHTA, CDR2 FQGNSA. CDR3 region: CASSRGLTYNEQFF. CDR3 coding DNA: TGTGCCAGTTCCAGGGGACTGACCTACAATGAGCAGTTCTTC. Looking up the rest from reference TRBV7-2 and TRBJ2-1 gives the full variable domain: GAGVSQSPSNKVTEKGKDVELRCDPISGHTALYWYRQSLGQGLEFLIYFQGNSAPDKSGLPSDRFSAERTGGSVSTLTIQRTQQEDSAVYLCASSRGLTYNEQFFGPGTRLTVL.

The chain joins TRBV14 to TRBJ1-6; D is uncertain. Trimming took off 4 bases at V and 6 bases at J, with 4 bases between the two ends. This CDR3 has 12 amino acids. Germline CDR1 SGHDN, CDR2 FVKESK. The CDR3 DNA sequence: TGTGCCAGCAGCCTGGGTAATTCACCCCTCCACTTT. This sequence encodes CASSLGNSPLHF.

The chain has TRBV18 and TRBJ2-1; D is undetermined. CDR1 is KGHSH, CDR2 LQKENI, per germline. The CDR3 length is 12 residues. The V and J ends lost 0 bases and 15 bases respectively, with 12 bases between them. CDR3 in DNA: TGTGCCAGCTCACCACCGTTCGGGCCGCGGTTCTTC. Protein product: CASSPPFGPRFF.

A single count supports this clone. This chain links TRBV4-3 with TRBJ2-7; D gene ambiguous. Looked up from germline, CDR1 is LGHNA and CDR2 is YSLEER. V was trimmed by 0 bases and J by 2 bases, leaving 14 bases between them. CDR3 size: 16 residues. DNA of the CDR3: TGCGCCAGCAGCCAAGATGGGGTATTAGGCACCTACGAGCAGTACTTC. Translation: CASSQDGVLGTYEQYF.

This chain joins TRBV9 and TRBJ1-6; D call uncertain. CDR1 is SGDLS and CDR2 is YYNGEE in the germline V gene. V lost 2 bases and J 6 bases, leaving 9 bases between the germline ends. This CDR3 contains 14 residues. CDR3 in amino acids: CASSVNIVNSPLHF. The CDR3 DNA reads as TGTGCCAGCAGCGTTAATATCGTTAATTCACCCCTCCACTTT.

As for this clone: The same CDR3 can be traced to other DNA sequences in this sample. This chain connects TRBV10-3 to TRBJ1-5, with D possibly matching TRBD1 (5 bases). From germline, CDR1 is ENHRY and CDR2 SYGVKD. The CDR3 spans 13 residues. V was trimmed by 7 bases and J by 1 base, leaving 8 bases between them. The CDR3 DNA reads as TGTGCCATCACCAGGGACAGCAATCAGCCCCAGCATTTT. Encoded protein: CAITRDSNQPQHF.

On this clone: At the DNA level, this CDR3 is encoded by other sequences in the same sample as well. The gene calls are TRBV6-1 and TRBJ1-1, with D possibly matching TRBD1 (6 bases). The CDR3 sequence is 13 residues long. V was shortened by 6 bases and J by 5 bases, with 13 bases between the two germline ends. The germline V gene encodes CDR1 MNHNS and CDR2 SASEGT. CDR3 nucleotides: TGTGCCAGCAGACAGGGAAGGGGGACTGAAGCTTTCTTT. Its protein product is CASRQGRGTEAFF.

This chain uses TRBV5-1 with TRBJ2-2; perhaps TRBD1 as D (6 bases). Trimming removed 4 bases at V and 4 bases at J, with 17 bases between. The germline CDR1 and CDR2 sequences are SGHRS and YFSETQ. The length of the CDR3 is 16 residues. The CDR3 spells CASSTEAGVSTGELFF. The CDR3 nucleotides read TGCGCCAGCAGCACGGAGGCAGGGGTCAGCACCGGGGAGCTGTTTTTT.

On this clone: Other DNA sequences in the sample encode the same CDR3. This chain connects TRBV9 to TRBJ2-5; a possible D gene is TRBD2 (5 bases). Trimming took off 0 bases at V and 2 bases at J, with 5 bases between the two ends. The CDR3 loop spans 13 amino acids. In germline, CDR1 is SGDLS, CDR2 YYNGEE. The CDR3 sequence is CASSVGRQETQYF. The CDR3 nucleotides are TGTGCCAGCAGCGTAGGGAGGCAAGAGACCCAGTACTTC.

The CDR3 sequence: CASSPVDGLIGYTF. CDR3 nucleotide sequence: TGTGCCAGCTCACCAGTCGACGGCCTGATTGGCTACACCTTC. This chain connects TRBV18 to TRBJ1-2, with no clear D. Trimming stripped 2 bases from V and 7 bases from J, with 14 bases between. The V gene's germline CDR1 is KGHSH and CDR2 LQKENI. The CDR3 loop spans 14 amino acids. The variable domain in full, completed from reference TRBV18 and TRBJ1-2, reads NAGVMQNPRHLVRRRGQEARLRCSPMKGHSHVYWYRQLPEEGLKFMVYLQKENIIDESGMPKERFSAEFPKEGPSILRIQQVVRGDSAAYFCASSPVDGLIGYTFGSGTRLTVV.

This sequence joins TRBV5-5 and TRBJ2-3, with 9 positions matching TRBD2. Germline lookup yields CDR1 SGHKS and CDR2 YYEKEE (reference sequence). The CDR3 runs to 15 residues. Losses at the gene ends were 0 bases for V and 8 bases for J; bases not matched to a gene: 7. The CDR3 DNA follows: TGTGCCAGCAGCTTGGAGGGACTAGCTTTTGGTACGCAGTATTTT. This encodes CASSLEGLAFGTQYF.